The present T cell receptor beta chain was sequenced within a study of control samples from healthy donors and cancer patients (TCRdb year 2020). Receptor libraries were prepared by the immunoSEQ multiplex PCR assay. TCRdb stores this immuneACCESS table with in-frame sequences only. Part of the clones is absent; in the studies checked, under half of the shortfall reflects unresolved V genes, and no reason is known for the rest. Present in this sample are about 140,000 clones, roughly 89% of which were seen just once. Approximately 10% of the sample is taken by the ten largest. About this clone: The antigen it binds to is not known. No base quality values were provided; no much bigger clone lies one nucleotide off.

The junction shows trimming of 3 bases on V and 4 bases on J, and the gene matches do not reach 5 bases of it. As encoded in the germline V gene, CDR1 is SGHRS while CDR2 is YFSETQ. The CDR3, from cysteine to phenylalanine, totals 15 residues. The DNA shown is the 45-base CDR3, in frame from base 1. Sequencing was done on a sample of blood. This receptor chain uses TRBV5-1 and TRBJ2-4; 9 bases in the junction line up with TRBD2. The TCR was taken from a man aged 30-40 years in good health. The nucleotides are TGCGCCAGCAGCTACCTAGCGGGGTTTAAAAACATTCAGTACTTC. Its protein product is CASSYLAGFKNIQYF. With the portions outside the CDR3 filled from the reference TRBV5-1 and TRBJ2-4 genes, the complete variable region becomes KAGVTQTPRYLIKTRGQQVTLSCSPISGHRSVSWYQQTPGQGLQFLFEYFSETQRNKGNFPGRFSGRQFSNSRSEMNVSTLELGDSALYLCASSYLAGFKNIQYFGAGTRLSVL.